This TCR beta chain was identified during a study of memory CD4+ T cells and cytomegalovirus serostatus (dated by TCRdb to the late 2010s). Broadly, across the study: A total of some 35 healthy Belgian adults, of whom 9 were CMV seropositive and some 24 were CMV seronegative, were included in the cohort. CD4+ memory TCRbeta repertoires of a Belgian cohort with known cytomegalovirus serostatus were sequenced in order to replicate a published TCR-based CMV serostatus classifier.

On this clone: It lacks a known antigen. Per-nucleotide qualities are absent, and no much larger clonotype sits a single base away.

A FACSAria II was used to sort memory CD4+ T cells, defined as single viable CD3+CD4+CD8-CD45RO+ cells. CMV serostatus was assessed using a Roche Elecsys assay, by which serum IgG against CMV pp150, pp28, p38 and p52 was detected. After the samples were thawed, total CD4+ T cells were enriched through positive selection using CD4 magnetic microbeads. The samples came from a different study that was designed specifically to examine the CD4+ T cell memory repertoire. Peripheral blood mononuclear cells were isolated and cryopreserved according to standard operating procedures, and serum was kept at -80 degrees C. CD3-PerCP (BW264/56), CD4-APC (RPA-T4), CD45RO-PE (UCHT1) and CD8-Pacific Orange (3B5) antibodies were used for staining, and non-viable cells were excluded with Sytox blue. The CDR3 measures 14 amino acids from cysteine to phenylalanine. Only the CDR3 DNA is retained, 42 bases long and in frame from the first base. V was cut back by 6 bases and J by 1 base, leaving a gap of 13 bases between them. CDR1 SGHDT and CDR2 YYEEEE were looked up in the germline V gene.

The investigation overall reported the following: For CMV serostatus prediction, a median bootstrapped AUC of approximately 0.95 was reached with the original framework, and a median bootstrapped AUC of about 0.91 was reached with a US-trained random forest. A median bootstrapped AUC of 0.95 with a 95% CI of 0.76-1.00 was achieved on the Belgian cohort by the original-framework classifier. Of more than 150 previously reported CMV-associated TCRbeta sequences, about 68 appeared in the CD4+ memory repertoires, each in one to five individuals. The results were interpreted as suggesting that the CMV-associated TCR signature is largely present in the CD4+ memory repertoire. Unlike the original study, which covered naive and memory CD4+ and CD8+ populations, the Belgian study sequenced only CD4+CD45RO+ memory cells.

The Quick-DNA Microprep Kit was used to extract genomic DNA from the sorted cells. TCRbeta DNA was amplified with the immunoSEQ hsTCRbeta kit following the manufacturer's protocol. TCRbeta libraries were sequenced on an Illumina MiSeq instrument. For the original study's pipeline: Following removal of out-of-frame sequences, 2 million to 2.5 million distinct TCRbeta sequences were retained, with an average of about 70,000 per individual. Each individual was scored using the number of some 160 previously reported CMV-associated TCRbeta sequences that the individual carried and the total number of productive distinct TCRbeta sequences. A beta-binomial model was reimplemented in Python, and scikit-learn random forests with default parameters were trained on US cohort data. On the Belgian cohort, classifier performance was reported as the median AUC, along with percentile confidence intervals, across 10,000 bootstrap iterations. In its TCRdb copy, this immuneACCESS table keeps in-frame sequences only and misses some clones. Where compared with another copy, unresolved V genes explain less than half of these, and the others have no known cause. V and J calls and clone size follow that table, whereas D and trimming were derived from the DNA. The sample table records 85,000 to 100,000 clones; about four fifths of these occur just once. The ten top clones hold about 3.5% of the sample.

This receptor was taken from an adult in good health and CMV-seropositive. The chain is encoded by TRBV5-6 joined to TRBJ2-5; TRBD2 is possibly the D segment (5 matching bases). Sequencing was done on a sample of memory CD4+ T cells from blood. The CDR3 here reads CASKLAGIQETQYF. The nucleotides read TGTGCCAGCAAGCTAGCTGGAATCCAAGAGACCCAGTACTTC.